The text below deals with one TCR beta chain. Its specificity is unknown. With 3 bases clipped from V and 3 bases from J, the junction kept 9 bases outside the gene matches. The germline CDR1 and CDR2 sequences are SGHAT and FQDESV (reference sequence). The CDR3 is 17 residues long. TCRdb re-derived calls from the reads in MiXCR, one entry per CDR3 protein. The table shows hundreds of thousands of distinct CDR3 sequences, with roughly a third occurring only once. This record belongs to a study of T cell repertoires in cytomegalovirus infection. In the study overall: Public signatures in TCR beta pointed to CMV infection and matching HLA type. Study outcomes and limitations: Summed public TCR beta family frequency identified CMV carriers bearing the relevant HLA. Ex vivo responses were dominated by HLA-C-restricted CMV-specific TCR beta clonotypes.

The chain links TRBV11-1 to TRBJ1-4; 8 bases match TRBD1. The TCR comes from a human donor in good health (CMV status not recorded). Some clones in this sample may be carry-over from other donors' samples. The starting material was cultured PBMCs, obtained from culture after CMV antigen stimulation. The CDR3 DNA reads TGTGCCAGCAGCTTTGGTGCCCAGGGGGCTGCTAATGAAAAACTGTTTTTT. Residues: CASSFGAQGAANEKLFF.